This entry describes one T cell receptor beta chain. Its antigen is unidentified. A read error may produce the germline difference seen at one junction end. The data were obtained in a study of post-analysis software for immune sequencing data. General study findings and limits: Compared with controls, patients had more of roughly five TRBV segments, including TRBV5-6, TRBV5-1 and TRBV20-1. Those samples that were prepared in the same batch co-clustered strongly by F measure. For normalized Chao1 diversity, multiple sclerosis patients scored significantly lower than controls did.

Unique-molecular-identifier-tagged TCR beta cDNA libraries were used. Input populations of roughly 0.95 to 10 million T cells gave rise to some 500,000 cDNA molecules. TCRdb processed the PCR reads anew with MiXCR; each CDR3 protein has one entry. The sample has fewer than 700,000 distinct CDR3 sequences, around 44% seen once. The CDR3 has 14 amino acids. This sequence was found in a girl aged 10 to 17 with multiple sclerosis. The chain combines TRBV12-3 or TRBV12-4 with TRBJ2-5, with 7 bases fitting TRBD1. The sample taken for sequencing was blood. For the CDR3, the DNA is TGTGCCAGCTCTGACAGGGCGAGACAAGAGGCCCAGTACTTC. Translating it yields CASSDRARQEAQYF.